This T cell receptor (beta chain) was sequenced for a study of type 1 regulatory T cells. On the study more broadly: T-allo10 is a Tr1-enriched, alloantigen-specific CD4 T cell product made in vitro.

TCRdb re-called the reads with MiXCR, one entry per CDR3 protein. The sample yields about 68,000 distinct CDR3 sequences, approximately 64% seen once. Per the germline V gene, CDR1 is SEHNR and CDR2 is FQNEAQ (reference sequence). The ends lost 6 bases at V and 8 bases at J; junction bases unmatched: 7. This CDR3 has 13 residues. As for this clonotype: The antigen is undetermined.

Graft donor-derived T-allo10 cells were described as host-alloantigen-specific, anergic, and alloantigen-specifically suppressive. This sequence originates from a human donor in good health. Sample: cultured T cells, either the whole culture or a sorted T cell fraction (not recorded which). As for subset: Tr1-enriched cell product generated in vitro against host alloantigens. The J gene is TRBJ2-3, the V gene TRBV7-9; 8 nucleotides line up with TRBD2. Here the CDR3 DNA reads TGTGCCAGCAGGGCTAGCGGGCCCGGTACGCAGTATTTT. It is translated as CASRASGPGTQYF. The full variable domain, with the rest looked up from reference TRBV7-9 and TRBJ2-3, is DTGVSQNPRHKITKRGQNVTFRCDPISEHNRLYWYRQTLGQGPEFLTYFQNEAQLEKSRLLSDRFSAERPKGSFSTLEIQRTEQGDSAMYLCASRASGPGTQYFGPGTRLTVL.